This entry lists 23 T cell receptor beta chains sequenced from one sample in a study of cytomegalovirus exposure and HLA in healthy donors. PCR employed 60 Vbeta and 13 Jbeta primers. Using immunoSEQ multiplex PCR, the repertoire was profiled, and TCRdb retains in-frame clones only, with some absent. The table records under 150,000 clones, roughly 65% of them present only once. Sequencing input: PBMCs. These receptor sequences come from a man in his sixties in good health and CMV-seronegative.

The rearrangement uses TRBV6-5 and TRBJ1-2; weak D call: TRBD1 (6 bases). The CDR3 is 15 amino acids. Between the trimmed V and J ends, which lost 5 bases and 2 bases, there was a span of 15 bases. The germline V gene encodes CDR1 MNHEY and CDR2 SVGAGI. This CDR3 is CASSRNRALNYGYTF. The CDR3 DNA sequence: TGTGCCAGCAGTCGAAACAGGGCCCTGAACTATGGCTACACCTTC.

In regard to this clone: The sample carries other DNA sequences with the same CDR3. In DNA form, the CDR3 reads TGTGCCAGCAGTTATTCGGGGGAAGAGACCCAGTACTTC. Translation gives CASSYSGEETQYF. The chain carries TRBV6-5 and TRBJ2-5, with a possible D match to TRBD2 (6 bases). Germline assignment: CDR1 MNHEY and CDR2 SVGAGI. The CDR3 runs to 13 residues. V lost 3 bases, J lost 3 bases, and 8 bases lay in between.

The CDR3 region has the DNA TGTGCCAGCAGTTCGATCGGCCCCGACAGACAAGAGACCCAGTACTTC. The encoded protein is CASSSIGPDRQETQYF. The V and J genes are TRBV6-5 and TRBJ2-5, with D possibly being TRBD1 (5 bases). Germline-derived CDR1 and CDR2 are MNHEY and SVGAGI. This CDR3 region has 16 residues. Trimming removed 4 bases from V and 2 bases from J, with 17 bases in between.

This sequence joins TRBV9 and TRBJ2-1; TRBD2 matches at 13 bases. The CDR3 has 17 residues. Germline V gene data show CDR1 as SGDLS and CDR2 as YYNGEE. With 1 base clipped from V and 7 bases from J, the junction kept 8 bases outside the gene matches. CDR3 DNA sequence: TGTGCCAGCAGCGTACAGAAACTAGCGGGAGGGTCAAATGAGCAGTTCTTC. It translates to CASSVQKLAGGSNEQFF. The full variable domain, rest sourced from reference TRBV9 and TRBJ2-1, is DSGVTQTPKHLITATGQRVTLRCSPRSGDLSVYWYQQSLDQGLQFLIQYYNGEERAKGNILERFSAQQFPDLHSELNLSSLELGDSALYFCASSVQKLAGGSNEQFFGPGTRLTVL.

The chain carries TRBV4-2 and TRBJ2-7, with 7 bases matching TRBD1. Germline assignment: CDR1 LGHNA and CDR2 YNFKEQ. The V and J ends lost 1 base and 4 bases, in that order; junction bases with no gene match: 7. The CDR3 is 15 amino acids. CDR3 nucleotide sequence: TGTGCCAGCAGCCAAGGTTCGACAGGGTTATACGAGCAGTACTTC. Translating it yields CASSQGSTGLYEQYF.

This clone was seen a handful of times. The rearrangement links TRBV5-4 to TRBJ2-7; 9 bases agree with TRBD2. Germline V gene lookup returns CDR1 SGHNT and CDR2 YYREEE (reference sequence). The CDR3 extends over 16 amino acids. The V segment lost 0 bases and the J segment 3 bases; nucleotides outside the gene matches: 7. CDR3 protein: CASSLGGGRVDYEQYF. CDR3 DNA sequence: TGTGCCAGCAGCTTGGGGGGCGGGAGGGTTGACTACGAGCAGTACTTC.

This sequence joins TRBV27 and TRBJ1-4; maybe TRBD1 (6 bases). This CDR3 is built from 15 residues. The germline gives CDR1 MNHEY, CDR2 SMNVEV (reference sequence). The ends were cut back, 2 bases at V and 8 bases at J, with 15 bases in the middle. CDR3 in DNA: TGTGCCAGCAGTTTAGGTGGGGGGGCGGTCGAAAAACTGTTTTTT. It yields the protein CASSLGGGAVEKLFF.

This chain links TRBV5-4 with TRBJ2-1; D might be TRBD1 (5 bases). Germline assignment: CDR1 SGHNT and CDR2 YYREEE (reference sequence). Between the trimmed V and J ends, which lost 0 bases and 10 bases, there was a span of 20 bases. CDR3 size: 16 residues. Here the CDR3 reads CASSLAQQALGSEQFF. In DNA, the CDR3 is TGTGCCAGCAGCTTGGCCCAACAGGCCCTGGGCTCCGAGCAGTTCTTC.

This chain uses TRBV27 with TRBJ2-7; possibly TRBD2 for D (7 bases). The CDR3 has 17 amino acids. The germline V and J ends were trimmed by 5 bases and 5 bases, with 25 bases remaining between them. Germline CDR1 is MNHEY and CDR2 is SMNVEV (reference sequence). The CDR3 DNA follows: TGTGCCAGCAGTCCGCCATCTTGGGGGCTAGCGGTGGACGAGCAGTACTTC. It encodes CASSPPSWGLAVDEQYF.

The sample holds a few counts of this clone. The V and J genes are TRBV5-1 and TRBJ2-3; 10 bases are a match to TRBD2. The CDR3 is made up of 14 amino acids. Germline V gives CDR1 SGHRS, CDR2 YFSETQ. The trim removed 9 bases at V and 0 bases at J, leaving 4 bases unmatched. The CDR3 DNA is TGCGCCACTCAGCGGGAGGGGAGCACAGATACGCAGTATTTT. Its protein is CATQREGSTDTQYF.

J is TRBJ1-3 and V is TRBV19, with no clear D. V lost 8 bases and J 2 bases, leaving 7 bases between the germline ends. The CDR3 runs 12 residues. From germline, CDR1 is LNHDA and CDR2 SQIVND (reference sequence). CDR3 protein: CASGGAGNTIYF. DNA for the CDR3: TGTGCCAGTGGCGGGGCTGGAAACACCATATATTTT.

The chain employs TRBV4-1 and TRBJ1-5; 9 bases are shared with TRBD1. The length of the CDR3 is 15 residues. V shed 4 bases and J 6 bases; nucleotides not matched to a gene: 7. The germline V gene encodes CDR1 MGHRA and CDR2 YSYEKL. CDR3: CASSLDRGEGQPQHF. Written as DNA, the CDR3 is TGCGCCAGCAGCCTAGACAGGGGGGAAGGTCAGCCCCAGCATTTT.

J is TRBJ2-1 and V is TRBV5-5; D perhaps matches TRBD2 (5 bases). Trimming left V 3 bases short and J 7 bases short, with 20 bases between. This CDR3 comprises 16 residues. Germline CDR1 SGHKS, CDR2 YYEKEE (reference sequence). CDR3 region: CASSSTAQSGMNEQFF. CDR3 nucleotides: TGTGCCAGCAGCTCCACGGCACAGTCGGGGATGAATGAGCAGTTCTTC.

The genes are TRBV21-1 and TRBJ1-1; no DNA check was done on the table's D call, TRBD1. TRBV21-1 is given as a pseudogene. The CDR3 length is 17 residues. CDR3 loop: CASSKPDRGRMNTEAFF. The CDR3 nucleotides read TGTGCCAGCAGCAAACCGGACAGGGGACGGATGAACACTGAAGCTTTCTTT.

This clone was recorded a few times. The chain has TRBV5-1 and TRBJ1-1; D might be TRBD1 (5 bases). Germline CDR1 reads SGHRS; CDR2 reads YFSETQ. The CDR3 runs to 18 residues. V lost 5 bases and J lost 1, with 24 bases in between. This chain's CDR3 is CASSFSTPTGLRNTEAFF. In nucleotides, the CDR3 is TGCGCCAGCAGTTTTTCAACGCCTACGGGACTCAGGAACACTGAAGCTTTCTTT.

CDR3 region: CASSFYGGVNTEAFF. The CDR3 bases are TGTGCCAGCAGCTTTTACGGGGGAGTTAACACTGAAGCTTTCTTT. This chain joins TRBV5-5 and TRBJ1-1; D perhaps matches TRBD1 (5 bases). Trimming shortened V by 2 bases and J by 2 bases, and 13 bases separated the two germline ends. The CDR3 is 15 amino acids. The germline CDR1 and CDR2 sequences are SGHKS and YYEKEE (reference sequence).

The chain links TRBV30 to TRBJ1-1, with 9 bases lining up with TRBD1. Germline CDR1 GTSNPN, CDR2 SVGIG (reference sequence). This CDR3 has 13 amino acids. After removal of 1 base from V and 10 bases from J, the junction contained 7 bases not matched to a gene. The CDR3 spells CAWSALGQGRAFF. The CDR3, as DNA: TGTGCCTGGAGTGCCCTCGGACAGGGGAGAGCTTTCTTT.

J is TRBJ2-5 and V is TRBV29-1, with TRBD1 matching over 8 bases. The CDR3 has 16 amino acids. The junction had 11 bases not matched to a gene; V was cut back by 0 bases and J by 5 bases. The germline V gene has CDR1 SQVTM and CDR2 ANQGSEA. The CDR3 here is CSVEDLQGARRETQYF. The CDR3 nucleotides are TGCAGCGTTGAAGATCTTCAGGGGGCAAGGAGGGAGACCCAGTACTTC. The full variable domain, in which reference TRBV29-1 and TRBJ2-5 provide the parts outside the CDR3, is SAVISQKPSRDICQRGTSLTIQCQVDSQVTMMFWYRQQPGQSLTLIATANQGSEATYESGFVIDKFPISRPNLTFSTLTVSNMSPEDSSIYLCSVEDLQGARRETQYFGPGTRLLVL.

The rearrangement joins TRBV6-6 to TRBJ2-7; TRBD2 agrees at 9 bases. Germline CDR1 reads MNHNY; CDR2 reads SVGAGI (reference sequence). The CDR3 covers 13 residues. With V trimmed by 6 bases and J by 8 bases, 8 bases remained unmatched. CDR3 protein: CASRAVAGDQQYF. The CDR3 DNA reads as TGTGCCAGCAGAGCAGTAGCGGGAGACCAGCAGTACTTC.

In this sample, this clone turned up a few times. The chain uses TRBV5-1 and TRBJ1-1, with a tentative D call TRBD1 (5 bases). In germline, CDR1 is SGHRS, CDR2 YFSETQ. The CDR3 contains 15 residues. V was shortened by 0 bases and J by 2 bases, with 11 bases between the two germline ends. The CDR3 bases are TGCGCCAGCAGCTTGGTAGGGGATCTCAACACTGAAGCTTTCTTT. It codes for CASSLVGDLNTEAFF.

The CDR3 spells CASSLPSNSPLHF. The DNA for the CDR3 is TGTGCCAGCAGCTTACCATCAAATTCACCCCTCCACTTT. The genes are TRBV7-9 and TRBJ1-6; no firm D call. CDR1 SEHNR and CDR2 FQNEAQ come from the germline V gene (reference sequence). With 2 bases removed from V and 7 bases from J, the gap between germline ends came to 6 bases. This CDR3 contains 13 residues.

This chain links TRBV9 with TRBJ2-3; 11 nucleotides match TRBD2. From germline, CDR1 is SGDLS and CDR2 YYNGEE. The CDR3 spans 18 residues. After removal of 0 bases from V and 1 base from J, the junction contained 7 bases not matched to a gene. The CDR3 here is CASSVVGYSGRGTDTQYF. The CDR3 DNA reads as TGTGCCAGCAGCGTAGTAGGATATAGCGGGAGGGGCACAGATACGCAGTATTTT.

This rearrangement joins TRBV13 to TRBJ2-3; TRBD1 aligns across 10 bases. V trimming: 3 bases; J trimming: 3 bases; junction bases outside the gene matches: 3. The CDR3 sequence is 15 residues long. From germline, CDR1 is PRHDT and CDR2 FYEKMQ (reference sequence). CDR3 loop: CASSFDRGLTDTQYF. The CDR3 DNA reads as TGTGCCAGCAGCTTCGACAGGGGGCTGACAGATACGCAGTATTTT.